Shown below are 17 T cell receptor beta chains from a single sample sequenced in a study of blood T cells in healthy people across ages. A J-beta primer mix and a sample-barcoded 5' primer were used in a second PCR of about 7 to 12 cycles. TCRdb independently ran MiXCR on the 5' RACE reads; one entry per CDR3 protein. The sample contains 600,000 to 800,000 distinct CDR3 sequences, under 25% of which appear only once. The sequencing input was blood. The receptors here all came from a man between 65 and 80 years old in good health.

In its sample, this clonotype was seen a few times. The V gene is TRBV7-9, the J gene TRBJ2-3, with 7 bases that match TRBD2. After removal of 5 bases from V and 0 bases from J, the junction contained 8 bases not matched to a gene. The CDR3 contains 16 residues. In germline, CDR1 is SEHNR, CDR2 FQNEAQ (reference sequence). The CDR3 nucleotides read TGTGCCAGCAGCCAAGATAGCGGGCTTAGCACAGATACGCAGTATTTT. Translated, it gives CASSQDSGLSTDTQYF.

This clonotype was counted between two and nine times. J is TRBJ2-3 and V is TRBV11-3; the match to TRBD2 covers 15 bases. The CDR3 sequence is 17 residues long. V shed 6 bases, J shed 2 bases, and the junction held 6 bases outside the gene matches. Germline loops: CDR1 SGHNT, CDR2 YENEEA. CDR3 region: CASSPGTSGRFTDTQYF. In nucleotides, the CDR3 is TGTGCCAGCAGTCCCGGGACTAGCGGGAGGTTCACAGATACGCAGTATTTT.

This clonotype occurred a few times. The chain has TRBV20-1 and TRBJ2-3; tentative D call: TRBD1 (6 bases). CDR3 size: 15 residues. CDR1 is DFQATT and CDR2 is SNEGSKA in the germline V gene (reference sequence). Between the trimmed V and J ends, which lost 6 bases and 4 bases, there was a span of 20 bases. CDR3 nucleotides: TGCAGTGCCCATCAATCAGGGGCGACATCAGATACGCAGTATTTT. This codes for CSAHQSGATSDTQYF.

The CDR3 is CASSDAGLAGAYEQYF. The CDR3 DNA follows: TGTGCCAGCAGCGACGCGGGGCTAGCGGGAGCCTACGAGCAGTACTTC. The chain uses TRBV4-2 and TRBJ2-7; TRBD2 agrees at 10 bases. V gave up 5 bases and J gave up 2 bases; unmatched junction bases: 9. The CDR3 loop spans 16 amino acids. CDR1 and CDR2 (germline): LGHNA, YNFKEQ.

This clonotype occurred many times. The chain uses TRBV28 and TRBJ2-4; D unclear. The CDR3 has 15 amino acids. CDR1 is MDHEN and CDR2 is SYDVKM in the germline V gene. Trimming pared 4 bases from V and 6 bases from J, leaving 16 bases between. The CDR3, as DNA: TGTGCCAGCAGTTCCCCGGCCGGATATTCAAACATTCAGTACTTC. Translated: CASSSPAGYSNIQYF. The full variable domain, completed using reference TRBV28 and TRBJ2-4, is DVKVTQSSRYLVKRTGEKVFLECVQDMDHENMFWYRQDPGLGLRLIYFSYDVKMKEKGDIPEGYSVSREKKERFSLILESASTNQTSMYLCASSSPAGYSNIQYFGAGTRLSVL.

This clonotype was seen more than once but under ten times. The chain links TRBV27 to TRBJ2-7, with D tentatively TRBD2 (6 bases). Trimming stripped 3 bases from V and 3 bases from J, with 9 bases between. CDR1 and CDR2 from the germline V gene are MNHEY and SMNVEV (reference sequence). The CDR3 runs 13 residues. CDR3 DNA sequence: TGTGCCAGCAGTTTTCTAGCGAACTACGAGCAGTACTTC. The encoded protein is CASSFLANYEQYF.

Worth noting for this clonotype: Mismatch with germline at one junction end may stem from a read error. The chain uses TRBV5-1 and TRBJ2-2; D is perhaps TRBD1 (6 bases). Germline V gene data show CDR1 as SGHRS and CDR2 as YFSETQ. The CDR3 consists of 15 residues. DNA for the CDR3: TGCGCCAGCTCAGGGGCGAACGCGAACACCGGGGAGCCGTTTTTT. Translating it yields CASSGANANTGEPFF.

The chain carries TRBV4-3 and TRBJ2-5; tentatively, D is TRBD1 or TRBD2 (5 bases each). The assigned J gene may be wrong: the sequence end matches TRBJ2-1 better. The germline gives CDR1 LGHNA, CDR2 YSLEER. CDR3 length: 15 amino acids. CDR3 sequence reads: CASSRDGWGEGEQFF. Here the CDR3 DNA reads TGCGCCAGCAGCCGAGATGGATGGGGCGAGGGTGAGCAGTTCTTC.

The chain combines TRBV5-1 with TRBJ2-1; D unresolved. The germline V and J ends were trimmed by 0 bases and 6 bases, with 19 bases remaining between them. The germline CDR1 and CDR2 sequences are SGHRS and YFSETQ. The CDR3 has 17 residues. The CDR3 sequence is CASSLAVASGSCNEQFF. In nucleotides, the CDR3 is TGCGCCAGCAGCTTGGCCGTCGCGTCAGGCTCTTGCAATGAGCAGTTCTTC.

In its sample, this clonotype was seen a few times. The chain is built from TRBV5-1 and TRBJ1-3, with D possibly matching TRBD1 (6 bases). With 4 bases removed from V and 2 bases from J, the gap between germline ends came to 10 bases. Germline loops: CDR1 SGHRS, CDR2 YFSETQ. This CDR3 has 14 amino acids. CDR3 in amino acids: CASSPGAPGNTIYF. The CDR3 nucleotides read TGCGCCAGCAGCCCGGGGGCGCCTGGAAACACCATATATTTT.

This chain connects TRBV28 to TRBJ2-1; 7 bases match TRBD2. Matching the DNA end better, TRBJ2-7 makes the J call doubtful. This CDR3 contains 15 residues. Germline CDR1 reads MDHEN; CDR2 reads SYDVKM. DNA for the CDR3: TGTGCCAGCAGGGGAGGGAGTCCCACTACCTACGAGCAGTACTTC. This codes for CASRGGSPTTYEQYF.

In this sample, this clonotype turned up a few times. The CDR3 loop reads CASSLESSSPLHF. The CDR3, as DNA: TGTGCCAGCAGCTTAGAGTCAAGTTCACCCCTCCACTTT. The chain is built from TRBV7-9 and TRBJ1-6; D gene unclear. Trimming removed 1 base from V and 9 bases from J, with 7 bases in between. Germline CDR1 and CDR2: SEHNR and FQNEAQ (reference sequence). CDR3 length equals 13 residues.

The chain links TRBV20-1 to TRBJ2-5, with 9 bases matching TRBD2. The DNA end is more similar to TRBJ2-7, so the J call may be wrong. Looked up from germline, CDR1 is DFQATT and CDR2 is SNEGSKA (reference sequence). The CDR3 totals 15 residues. CDR3 nucleotide sequence: TGCAGTGCTGTTTCGACACAAGCGGGAGGCTACGAGCAGTACTTC. Translated, it gives CSAVSTQAGGYEQYF.

This clonotype has a handful of counts. The rearrangement links TRBV20-1 to TRBJ2-7; no clear D gene. Germline V CDR1 and CDR2: DFQATT, SNEGSKA (reference sequence). V was clipped by 2 bases and J by 1 base, with 9 bases between them. CDR3 length: 13 amino acids. CDR3 amino acids: CSARLGPSYEQYF. The CDR3 nucleotides read TGCAGTGCTAGATTAGGACCTTCCTACGAGCAGTACTTC.

This clonotype was seen a few times. This sequence joins TRBV7-9 and TRBJ2-5; no clear D gene. Gene TRBJ2-1 matches the end of the DNA better, so the J call may be wrong. Germline V gives CDR1 SEHNR, CDR2 FQNEAQ (reference sequence). The CDR3 contains 12 residues. The CDR3 region has the DNA TGTGCCAGCAGCCTCACCGTGGATGAGCAGTTCTTC. It specifies CASSLTVDEQFF.

Turning to this clonotype: One end of the junction is discordant with germline, which a read error may explain. The gene calls are TRBV12-3 or TRBV12-4 and TRBJ2-3; D not resolved. The CDR3 consists of 12 residues. CDR3 in amino acids: CASRITTDAQYF. The CDR3, as DNA: TGTGCCAGCAGAATCACCACAGATGCGCAGTATTTT.

Ten or more counts support this clonotype. The chain uses TRBV27 and TRBJ1-2; D ambiguous. CDR1 MNHEY and CDR2 SMNVEV come from the germline V gene (reference sequence). V lost 6 bases and J 5 bases, leaving 13 bases between the germline ends. The CDR3 runs to 13 residues. CDR3 DNA: TGTGCCAGCAGCCTTAGACAAAATTATGGCTACACCTTC. Its protein product is CASSLRQNYGYTF.